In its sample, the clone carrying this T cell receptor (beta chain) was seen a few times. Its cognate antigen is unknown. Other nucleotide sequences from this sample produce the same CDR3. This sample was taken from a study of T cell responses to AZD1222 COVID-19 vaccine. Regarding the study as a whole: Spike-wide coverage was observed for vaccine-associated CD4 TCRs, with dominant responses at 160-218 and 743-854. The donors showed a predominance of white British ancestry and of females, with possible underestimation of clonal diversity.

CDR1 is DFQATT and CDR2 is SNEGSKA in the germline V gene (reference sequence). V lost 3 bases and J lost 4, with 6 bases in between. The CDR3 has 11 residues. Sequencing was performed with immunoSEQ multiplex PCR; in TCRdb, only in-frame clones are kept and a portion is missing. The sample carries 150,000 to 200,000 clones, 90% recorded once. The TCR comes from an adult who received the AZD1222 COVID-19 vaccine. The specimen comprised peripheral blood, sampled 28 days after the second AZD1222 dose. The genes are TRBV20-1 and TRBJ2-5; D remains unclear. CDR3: CSASVRETQYF. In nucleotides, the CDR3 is TGCAGTGCTAGCGTAAGAGAGACCCAGTACTTC.